Each of the 4 T cell receptor beta chains below was sequenced from the same sample in a study of CD8 T cells in Susac syndrome. Reverse transcription of roughly 0.5 to 1 ug RNA was performed with random hexamers. TCRdb reprocessed the immunoSEQ multiplex PCR reads with MiXCR, giving one entry per CDR3 protein. The sample comprises 300,000 to 350,000 distinct CDR3 sequences, about 90% of which are singletons, and approximately 0.065% rests with the top ten. The sequenced material came from CD4+ T cells from PBMCs. These receptors were taken from a human donor with multiple sclerosis.

This clonotype came up once. The chain links TRBV28 to TRBJ2-5; the D is unclear. V was clipped by 6 bases and J by 5 bases, with 7 bases between them. This CDR3 region has 11 residues. Germline CDR1 is MDHEN and CDR2 is SYDVKM. CDR3 amino acids: CASRVMETQYF. The CDR3 DNA is TGTGCCAGCAGGGTCATGGAGACCCAGTACTTC.

CDR3 DNA: TGTGCCAGCAGCTGGACCTCGACAGGGACGTCGACCGGGGAGCTGTTTTTT. This encodes CASSWTSTGTSTGELFF. The chain carries TRBV11-2 and TRBJ2-2; 7 positions agree with TRBD1. From germline, CDR1 is SGHAT and CDR2 FQNNGV. Losses at the gene ends were 4 bases for V and 5 bases for J; bases not matched to a gene: 13. CDR3 length equals 17 residues. The full variable domain, completed using reference TRBV11-2 and TRBJ2-2, is EAGVAQSPRYKIIEKRQSVAFWCNPISGHATLYWYQQILGQGPKLLIQFQNNGVVDDSQLPKDRFSAERLKGVDSTLKIQPAKLEDSAVYLCASSWTSTGTSTGELFFGEGSRLTVL.

Comments on this clonotype: The junction shows a germline mismatch at one end, possibly a read error. The V gene is TRBV7-9, the J gene TRBJ2-1, with 12 bases that match TRBD2. Germline V gene sequence: CDR1 SEHNR, CDR2 FQNEAQ (reference sequence). The CDR3 is made up of 15 amino acids. CDR3 DNA sequence: TGTGCTAGCAGCTTAGGGACTAGCGGGTCGAATGAGCAGTTCTTC. Residues: CASSLGTSGSNEQFF.

The chain links TRBV18 to TRBJ2-7; no clear D gene. Germline V lookup: CDR1 KGHSH, CDR2 LQKENI. This CDR3 contains 13 residues. V lost 3 bases and J lost 1, with 7 bases in between. The CDR3 nucleotides read TGTGCCAGCTCACCCCTCGGATCCTACGAGCAGTACTTC. Its translation: CASSPLGSYEQYF.